What follows are 16 T cell receptor beta chains derived from one specimen sequenced in a study of long-term antiretroviral therapy in people with HIV. A v3.0 immunoSEQ assay was performed at survey level. Assay used: immunoSEQ multiplex PCR; TCRdb lists only in-frame clones, some missing. The sample consists of about 27,000 clones, 80% to 90% of them appearing once. This specimen consisted of unsorted PBMCs, obtained 3 years after starting antiretroviral therapy. These receptors all stem from a man between 35 and 55 years old with HIV.

The J gene is TRBJ2-7, the V gene TRBV14; a possible D gene is TRBD1 (6 bases). CDR1 and CDR2 (germline): SGHDN, FVKESK. The CDR3 runs to 17 residues. Trimming stripped 10 bases from V and 4 bases from J, with 29 bases between. The CDR3 sequence: CAILPGHGEYTTYEQYF. The CDR3 bases are TGTGCCATACTACCGGGACACGGAGAATATACGACATACGAGCAGTACTTC.

The gene calls are TRBV5-6 and TRBJ2-3; D is possibly TRBD2 (5 bases). The V gene lost 6 bases and the J gene lost 2 bases, with 13 bases spanning the gap. CDR1 is SGHDT and CDR2 is YYEEEE in the germline V gene. This CDR3 has 14 residues. The CDR3 nucleotides read TGTGCCAGCACTCTGGGGAGCCCCACAGATACGCAGTATTTT. Translating gives CASTLGSPTDTQYF.

J is TRBJ2-3 and V is TRBV5-4; D is perhaps TRBD2 (6 bases). The CDR3 loop spans 15 amino acids. Trimming cost V 0 bases and J 2 bases, with 10 bases left between them. Looked up from germline, CDR1 is SGHNT and CDR2 is YYREEE (reference sequence). CDR3 sequence: CASSLGDSPTDTQYF. CDR3 DNA: TGTGCCAGCAGCTTGGGGGACTCTCCCACAGATACGCAGTATTTT.

V usage is TRBV10-3 and J usage is TRBJ2-5; D is unresolved. V was trimmed by 3 bases and J by 3 bases, leaving 5 bases between them. The CDR3 runs 12 residues. Germline values: CDR1 ENHRY, CDR2 SYGVKD. The CDR3 loop is CAISDPEETQYF. DNA for the CDR3: TGTGCCATCAGTGACCCGGAAGAGACCCAGTACTTC.

This clone is termed medium-sized. The chain links TRBV28 to TRBJ2-7; 8 positions match TRBD2. Germline CDR1 reads MDHEN; CDR2 reads SYDVKM. CDR3 length: 13 residues. Trimming cost V 3 bases and J 12 bases; bases outside gene matches: 10. The CDR3 DNA reads as TGTGCCAGCAGTTTTTCCACTAGCGGCTACTGGTACTTC. It translates to CASSFSTSGYWYF.

This CDR3 is CATSSTGGEQYF. CDR3 in DNA: TGTGCCACCAGCAGCACAGGGGGCGAGCAGTACTTC. V usage is TRBV15 and J usage is TRBJ2-7, with TRBD1 identical over 8 bases. This CDR3 comprises 12 residues. The germline gives CDR1 LNHNV, CDR2 YYDKDF (reference sequence). With V trimmed by 3 bases and J by 6 bases, 1 base remained unmatched. Full variable domain (rest looked up from reference TRBV15 and TRBJ2-7): DAMVIQNPRYQVTQFGKPVTLSCSQTLNHNVMYWYQQKSSQAPKLLFHYYDKDFNNEADTPDNFQSRRPNTSFCFLDIRSPGLGDTAMYLCATSSTGGEQYFGPGTRLTVT.

The chain links TRBV7-9 to TRBJ2-2, with 9 bases that match TRBD1. CDR1 and CDR2 from the germline V gene are SEHNR and FQNEAQ (reference sequence). The V gene end was trimmed by 8 bases and the J gene end by 6 bases; junction bases not matched to a gene: 10. The CDR3 runs to 15 residues. The CDR3 DNA reads TGTGCCAGCTGTTACGGGACAGGGTTGGCCGGGGAGCTGTTTTTT. Translated, it gives CASCYGTGLAGELFF.

The count of this clone is one. V and J are TRBV14 and TRBJ2-5, with 7 bases matching TRBD2. The junction had 6 bases not matched to a gene; V was cut back by 3 bases and J by 5 bases. The CDR3 extends over 14 amino acids. Germline V gives CDR1 SGHDN, CDR2 FVKESK. Here the CDR3 reads CASSQGGSGETQYF. DNA for the CDR3: TGTGCCAGCAGCCAGGGTGGTAGCGGGGAGACCCAGTACTTC.

The gene calls are TRBV10-3 and TRBJ2-7, with D tentatively TRBD1 or TRBD2 (5 bases each). The length of the CDR3 is 17 residues. Deletions cut 0 bases from V and 0 bases from J, with 15 bases between. Per germline, CDR1 ENHRY and CDR2 SYGVKD. The CDR3: CAISESMWGTNSYEQYF. The CDR3 coding sequence is TGTGCCATCAGTGAGTCGATGTGGGGGACCAACTCCTACGAGCAGTACTTC.

The rearrangement links TRBV6-4 to TRBJ2-1; TRBD2 matches 14 bases. The CDR3 extends over 17 amino acids. V gave up 2 bases and J gave up 2 bases; unmatched junction bases: 2. CDR1 and CDR2 from the germline V gene are MRHNA and SNTAGT. In DNA form, the CDR3 reads TGTGCCAGCAGTGACCAGGGACTAGCGGGGGCCTACAATGAGCAGTTCTTC. Translating it yields CASSDQGLAGAYNEQFF.

The chain joins TRBV27 to TRBJ1-5; D remains ambiguous. The CDR3 has 12 amino acids. V shed 8 bases and J shed 7 bases, with 12 bases lying between them. Germline lookup yields CDR1 MNHEY and CDR2 SMNVEV (reference sequence). The CDR3 protein is CASSAGGQPQHF. In DNA, the CDR3 is TGTGCCAGCTCGGCAGGAGGACAGCCCCAGCATTTT.

This chain links TRBV10-3 with TRBJ2-7; D is perhaps TRBD2 (6 bases). Per germline, CDR1 ENHRY and CDR2 SYGVKD. V was cut by 0 bases and J by 5 bases, with 11 bases left in between. This CDR3 comprises 14 residues. The CDR3 sequence: CAISESDYGDEQYF. The CDR3, as DNA: TGTGCCATCAGTGAGTCGGACTACGGGGACGAGCAGTACTTC.

The chain carries TRBV7-9 and TRBJ1-4; 8 bases align to TRBD1. Unmatched junction bases numbered 7, after V lost 5 bases and J lost 5 bases. The CDR3 extends over 15 amino acids. Germline V gene lookup returns CDR1 SEHNR and CDR2 FQNEAQ (reference sequence). This CDR3 reads CASSQGQGPNEKLFF. DNA of the CDR3: TGTGCCAGCAGCCAAGGACAGGGTCCGAATGAAAAACTGTTTTTT.

The chain links TRBV5-1 to TRBJ2-1; 10 bases are shared with TRBD1. Germline V gene sequence: CDR1 SGHRS, CDR2 YFSETQ. The V gene end was trimmed by 1 base and the J gene end by 0 bases; junction bases not matched to a gene: 4. This CDR3 has 17 residues. The CDR3: CASSLWDRGSSYNEQFF. CDR3 bases: TGCGCCAGCAGCTTGTGGGACAGGGGAAGCTCCTACAATGAGCAGTTCTTC.

For the CDR3, the DNA is TGTGCCAGCAGCTCCGCGACAGGGTTGGACACCGGGGAGCTGTTTTTT. It codes for CASSSATGLDTGELFF. V gene TRBV7-9 combines with J gene TRBJ2-2; 7 bases are shared with TRBD1. V lost 4 bases and J lost 3; bases outside the gene matches: 8. CDR3 length: 16 amino acids. Germline CDR1 is SEHNR and CDR2 is FQNEAQ (reference sequence). The complete variable domain, with remaining parts taken from reference TRBV7-9 and TRBJ2-2, reads DTGVSQNPRHKITKRGQNVTFRCDPISEHNRLYWYRQTLGQGPEFLTYFQNEAQLEKSRLLSDRFSAERPKGSFSTLEIQRTEQGDSAMYLCASSSATGLDTGELFFGEGSRLTVL.

This chain uses TRBV5-5 with TRBJ2-3, with D unresolved. V was clipped by 4 bases and J by 3 bases, with 9 bases between them. Germline V gives CDR1 SGHKS, CDR2 YYEKEE (reference sequence). The CDR3 runs to 13 residues. In DNA, the CDR3 is TGTGCCAGCAGCCTAGGAATGACAGATACGCAGTATTTT. Translation gives CASSLGMTDTQYF.